The rows below give T cell receptor beta chains drawn from one sample of a study of CD8 T cells in ankylosing spondylitis. MiXCR was run by TCRdb on the 5' RACE reads, yielding one entry per CDR3 protein. The repertoire includes approximately 250,000 distinct CDR3 sequences, about 24% of them detected once, and approximately 0.61% sits in the top ten. The specimen sequenced was blood, either unsorted or a sorted T cell fraction (not recorded which). The receptors were sampled from a male donor with ankylosing spondylitis or in good health (not recorded which). Both conserved end residues are trimmed from each CDR3.

J: TRBJ2-1; V: TRBV30; CDR3: AWSAPREQF
J: TRBJ2-2; V: TRBV10-1; CDR3: ASRGLVSGELF
J: TRBJ1-1; V: TRBV6-1; CDR3: ASRPGDRLGTTEAF
J: TRBJ2-7; V: TRBV29-1; CDR3: SVEGLAGRYEQY
J: TRBJ1-4; V: TRBV20-1; CDR3: SARHGRNEKLF
J: TRBJ2-2; V: TRBV29-1; CDR3: SATIYTGELF
J: TRBJ1-6; V: TRBV28; CDR3: ASSFRTGSYNSPLH
J: TRBJ2-1; V: TRBV6-5; CDR3: ASSYSTAEPEQF
J: TRBJ2-3; V: TRBV7-8; CDR3: ASSRGRLAGTDTQY
J: TRBJ2-3; V: TRBV5-8; CDR3: ASSFAPGPDTQY
J: TRBJ2-7; V: TRBV5-1; CDR3: ASKGQPSSYEQY
J: TRBJ2-7; V: TRBV6-6; CDR3: ASSDTYSYEQY
J: TRBJ2-2; V: TRBV20-1; CDR3: SARGTGGDPGELF
J: TRBJ1-1; V: TRBV29-1; CDR3: SGGTGGTEAF
J: TRBJ1-1; V: TRBV6-4; CDR3: ASSQGVNTEAF
J: TRBJ1-1; V: TRBV3-1; CDR3: ASGTGKNTEAF
J: TRBJ2-5; V: TRBV20-1; CDR3: SATTGFETQY
J: TRBJ2-5; V: TRBV9; CDR3: ASSATEARETQY
J: TRBJ1-6; V: TRBV6-5; CDR3: ASSYGGRSPLH
J: TRBJ2-3; V: TRBV4-2; CDR3: ASSQQSSGGSDTQY
J: TRBJ2-4; V: TRBV20-1; CDR3: SARGLANIQY
J: TRBJ2-1; V: TRBV27; CDR3: ASSPGLAGEDEQF
J: TRBJ2-1; V: TRBV9; CDR3: ASSGDPSNNEQF
J: TRBJ2-3; V: TRBV6-5; CDR3: ASSLRQGLGTDTQY
J: TRBJ2-1; V: TRBV20-1; CDR3: SASAGLSSYNEQF
J: TRBJ2-1; V: TRBV19; CDR3: ASSPQDRANEQF
J: TRBJ2-7; V: TRBV20-1; CDR3: SARSAGVSGQRYYEQY
J: TRBJ2-5; V: TRBV5-1; CDR3: ASRDRGGETQY
J: TRBJ2-3; V: TRBV20-1; CDR3: SAREPGGRRTDTQY
J: TRBJ2-3; V: TRBV20-1; CDR3: SARSLSRGPTQY
J: TRBJ2-1; V: TRBV20-1; CDR3: SASAGNEQF
J: TRBJ2-5; V: TRBV10-2; CDR3: ASSVIGKISETQY
J: TRBJ2-5; V: TRBV20-1; CDR3: SASEETQY
J: TRBJ2-7; V: TRBV29-1; CDR3: SVGTVSYEQY
J: TRBJ2-2; V: TRBV7-6; CDR3: ASSLGPGSNTGELF
J: TRBJ2-5; V: TRBV24-1; CDR3: ATSATSGQETQY
J: TRBJ2-2; V: TRBV28; CDR3: ASSFPRPTNTGELF
J: TRBJ2-1; V: TRBV5-1; CDR3: ASSLRTAGAGYNEQF
J: TRBJ2-3; V: TRBV4-1; CDR3: ASSQETGGADTQY
J: TRBJ2-7; V: TRBV29-1; CDR3: SVCGQGEQGWEQY
J: TRBJ2-1; V: TRBV20-1; CDR3: SPGRGPYNEQF
J: TRBJ2-5; V: TRBV10-2; CDR3: ASSVAALKETQY
J: TRBJ2-7; V: TRBV12-3/TRBV12-4; CDR3: ASSLGLAGGGEQY
J: TRBJ2-2; V: TRBV24-1; CDR3: ATSDSSGTGWTGELF
J: TRBJ2-3; V: TRBV29-1; CDR3: SVEADRTGPTDTQY
J: TRBJ1-3; V: TRBV28; CDR3: ASSLSWSSGNTIY
J: TRBJ2-5; V: TRBV10-3; CDR3: AISEGQAAQETQY
J: TRBJ2-3; V: TRBV19; CDR3: ASRWTGVTDTQY
J: TRBJ2-7; V: TRBV20-1; CDR3: SARRSGPGGYEQY
J: TRBJ1-1; V: TRBV12-3/TRBV12-4; CDR3: ASNPGPRGVNTEAF
J: TRBJ1-1; V: TRBV5-5; CDR3: ASSLRANTEAF
J: TRBJ2-3; V: TRBV7-2; CDR3: ASTWRGSTDTQY
J: TRBJ2-1; V: TRBV7-9; CDR3: ASSLETGEQF
J: TRBJ2-7; V: TRBV7-9; CDR3: ASSPWGRGSSYEQY
J: TRBJ2-5; V: TRBV6-1; CDR3: ASASTSGGSETQY
J: TRBJ2-3; V: TRBV7-2; CDR3: ASSLGTRSTDTQY